The source of this TCR beta chain is a study of cytomegalovirus exposure and HLA in healthy donors. Turning to this clone: Its target is unknown.

The PCR ran on 60 Vbeta and 13 Jbeta primers. Repertoires were generated with immunoSEQ multiplex PCR, while TCRdb's copy carries only in-frame clones and drops some. The sample has fewer than 65,000 clones; 87% are singletons. Study outcomes and limitations: More clonal expansion characterized HLA-associated TCR beta chains than equally common others in a later analysis. The authors later found TCR association rates varying by HLA locus, with DRB1 most and HLA-C fewest. Per a prior analysis, the majority of TCR beta V segments were productive roughly 90% or roughly 30% of the time. Available immune exposure information covered CMV serostatus only.

Sequencing was done on a sample of PBMCs. The sequence was collected from a man aged 18 to 29 in good health and CMV-seronegative.

CDR3 nucleotides: TGTGCCAGCAGTTTGAAACAGGGGGCGGGCGGGGAGCTGTTTTTT. As protein: CASSLKQGAGGELFF. The rearrangement joins TRBV28 to TRBJ2-2, with 9 bases lining up with TRBD1. The germline V gene has CDR1 MDHEN and CDR2 SYDVKM. J was trimmed by 7 bases and V by 3 bases; bases with no gene match: 6. The CDR3 contains 15 residues.